The text below deals with one TCR beta chain. Sequenced by immunoSEQ multiplex PCR; TCRdb stores in-frame clones only, minus some. The sample gives about 200,000 clones, 80% to 85% of which show up once; over 6.5% is in the top ten. This sample is drawn from a study of blood T cell repertoires in COVID-19. CDR3 size: 16 residues. Losses at the gene ends were 3 bases for V and 7 bases for J; bases not matched to a gene: 7. Germline-derived CDR1 and CDR2 are SEHNR and FQNEAQ (reference sequence). Material for sequencing was PBMCs or T cells enriched from blood (not recorded which). The chain uses TRBV7-9 and TRBJ2-1; 12 bases map to TRBD2. The clonotype was recovered from a middle-aged man who had recovered from COVID-19. The CDR3 sequence: CASSFLLAGGLNEQFF. In DNA form, the CDR3 reads TGTGCCAGCAGCTTCCTCCTAGCGGGGGGGCTGAATGAGCAGTTCTTC.